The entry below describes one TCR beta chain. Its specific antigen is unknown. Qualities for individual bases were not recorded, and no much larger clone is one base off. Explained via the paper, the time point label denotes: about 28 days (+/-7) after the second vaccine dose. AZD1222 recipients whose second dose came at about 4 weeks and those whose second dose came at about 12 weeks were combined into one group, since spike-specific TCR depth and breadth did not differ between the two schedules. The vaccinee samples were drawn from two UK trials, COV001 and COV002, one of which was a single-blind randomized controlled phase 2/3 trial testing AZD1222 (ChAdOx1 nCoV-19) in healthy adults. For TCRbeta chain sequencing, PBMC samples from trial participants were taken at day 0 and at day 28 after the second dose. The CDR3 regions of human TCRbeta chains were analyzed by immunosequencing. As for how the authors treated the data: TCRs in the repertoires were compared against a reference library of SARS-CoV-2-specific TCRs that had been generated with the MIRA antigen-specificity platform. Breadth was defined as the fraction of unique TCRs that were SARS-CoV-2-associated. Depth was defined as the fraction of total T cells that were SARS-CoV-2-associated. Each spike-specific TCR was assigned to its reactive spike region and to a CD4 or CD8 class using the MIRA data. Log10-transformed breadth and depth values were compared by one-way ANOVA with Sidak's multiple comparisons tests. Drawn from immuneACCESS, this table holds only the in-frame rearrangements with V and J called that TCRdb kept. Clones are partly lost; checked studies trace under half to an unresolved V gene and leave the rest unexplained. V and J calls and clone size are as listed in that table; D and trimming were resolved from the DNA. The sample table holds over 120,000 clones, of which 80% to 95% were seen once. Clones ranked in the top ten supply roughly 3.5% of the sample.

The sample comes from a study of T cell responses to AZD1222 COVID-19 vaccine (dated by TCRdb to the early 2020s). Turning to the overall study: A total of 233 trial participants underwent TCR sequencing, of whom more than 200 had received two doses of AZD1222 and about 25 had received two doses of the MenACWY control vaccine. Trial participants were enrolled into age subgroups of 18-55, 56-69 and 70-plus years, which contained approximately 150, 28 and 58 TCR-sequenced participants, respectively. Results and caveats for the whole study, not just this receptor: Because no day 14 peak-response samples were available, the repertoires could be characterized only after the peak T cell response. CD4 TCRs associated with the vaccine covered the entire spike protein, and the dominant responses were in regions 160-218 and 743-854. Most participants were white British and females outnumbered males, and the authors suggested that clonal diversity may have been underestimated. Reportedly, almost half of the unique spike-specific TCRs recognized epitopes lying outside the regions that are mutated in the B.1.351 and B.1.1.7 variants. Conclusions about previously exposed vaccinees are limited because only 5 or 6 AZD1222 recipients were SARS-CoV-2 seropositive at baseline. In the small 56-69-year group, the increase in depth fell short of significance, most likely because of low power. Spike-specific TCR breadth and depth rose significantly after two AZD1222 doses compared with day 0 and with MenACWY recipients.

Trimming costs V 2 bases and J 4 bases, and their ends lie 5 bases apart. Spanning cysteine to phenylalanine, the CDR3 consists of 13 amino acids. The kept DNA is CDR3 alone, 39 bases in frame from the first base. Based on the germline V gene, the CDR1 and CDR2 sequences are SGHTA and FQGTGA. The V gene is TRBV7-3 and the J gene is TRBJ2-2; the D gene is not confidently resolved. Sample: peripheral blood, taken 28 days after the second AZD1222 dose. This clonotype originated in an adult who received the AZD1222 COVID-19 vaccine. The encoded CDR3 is CASSLAATGELFF. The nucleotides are TGTGCCAGCAGCTTAGCGGCCACCGGGGAGCTGTTTTTT.